This T cell receptor (beta chain) was sequenced for a study of T-cell memory formation after mild COVID-19. TCRdb redid the calling of the 5' RACE reads with MiXCR, one entry per CDR3 protein. The sample lists roughly 280,000 distinct CDR3 sequences; 15% to 20% were seen once. CDR3 length: 13 residues. Germline V CDR1 and CDR2: SQVTM, ANQGSEA. Trimming took 1 base from V and 6 from J; bases not matched to a gene: 5. For this clonotype: What it binds is unknown.

The study's findings and limits: Confirmation was lacking for SARS-CoV-2 specificity of second-wave clones that peaked on day 37.

This receptor was taken from a man younger than 35 who had mild COVID-19 (a few samples of this study predate the infection). Cell type and time point are not known. Specimen: PBMCs or a T cell subset sorted from them (not recorded which). The chain has TRBV29-1 and TRBJ2-7, with TRBD1 identical over 8 bases. CDR3 protein: CSVEGDRGLEQYF. The CDR3, as DNA: TGCAGCGTTGAAGGAGACAGGGGCCTCGAGCAGTACTTC.